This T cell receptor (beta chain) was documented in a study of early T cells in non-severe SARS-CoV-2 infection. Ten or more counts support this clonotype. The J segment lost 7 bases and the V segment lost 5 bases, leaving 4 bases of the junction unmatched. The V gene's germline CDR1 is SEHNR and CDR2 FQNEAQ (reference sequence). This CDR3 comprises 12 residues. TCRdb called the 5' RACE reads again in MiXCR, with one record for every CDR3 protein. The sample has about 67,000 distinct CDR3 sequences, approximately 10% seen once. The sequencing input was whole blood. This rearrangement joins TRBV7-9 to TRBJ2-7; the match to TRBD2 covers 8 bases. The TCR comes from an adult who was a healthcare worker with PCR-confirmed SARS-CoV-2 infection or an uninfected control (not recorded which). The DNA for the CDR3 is TGTGCCAGCAGCCCATTAGCGGGAGAGCAGTACTTC. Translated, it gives CASSPLAGEQYF.